Given below is one T cell receptor (beta chain) in context. This record comes from a study of shared clonotypes between healthy human individuals. In the original processing: For the immunoSEQ data, sequences were junction-only without quality scores, so filtering differed. Sequenced by immunoSEQ multiplex PCR; TCRdb stores in-frame clones only, minus some. For V, J and clone size, that table is used; D and trimming come from the DNA. The table has over a million clones, approximately 98% seen once. Everyone who donated was a Caucasian adult who lived in Nashville, Tennessee. Germline V gene data show CDR1 as SQVTM and CDR2 as ANQGSEA. V shed 4 bases and J shed 2 bases, with 14 bases lying between them. The CDR3 totals 14 residues.

This chain connects TRBV29-1 to TRBJ2-5; D is unresolved. Material: naive CD4+ T cells sorted from blood. As for subset: CD45RA+ positively selected. The clonotype was recovered from a man younger than 40 in good health. CDR3 DNA: TGCAGCGTTGGGTTCCGGGTGAGACAAGAGACCCAGTACTTC. Encoded protein: CSVGFRVRQETQYF.